This T cell receptor beta chain was identified during a study of CD8 T cells in Susac syndrome. Points from the study as a whole: Clonal expansion involving Susac CD8+ cells peaked in TEMRA cells and active patients.

The length of the CDR3 is 14 residues. Germline-derived CDR1 and CDR2 are MNHEY and SMNVEV (reference sequence). V lost 2 bases and J 4 bases, leaving 9 bases between the germline ends. Regarding this clonotype: Its target is unknown.

After extraction with the RNeasy kit, about 0.45 to 1 ug of the RNA was reverse transcribed using random hexamers. An immunoSEQ multiplex PCR generated amplified TCR beta CDR3 products spanning 54 Vbeta and 13 Jbeta. In TCRdb, the immunoSEQ multiplex PCR reads were re-called with MiXCR into one record per CDR3 protein. The sample has around 81,000 distinct CDR3 sequences; approximately 95% are singletons. CD8+ and CD4+ blood T cells underwent TCR beta sequencing. Input material: CD8+ T cells from PBMCs. This sequence joins TRBV27 and TRBJ2-1; D uncertain. This clonotype originated in a human donor with Susac syndrome. CDR3 bases: TGTGCCAGCAGTTTAGCTCCGGGTTACAATGAGCAGTTCTTC. Its translation is CASSLAPGYNEQFF.